This T cell receptor beta chain emerged from a study of regulatory T cells in long-lasting Graves disease. General study findings and limits: Favoring TRBV28, TRBJ1-2 and TRBJ2-5 was a feature seen in persistent disease.

CDR1 is MNHEY and CDR2 is SMNVEV in the germline V gene (reference sequence). CDR3 length: 12 amino acids. The V gene lost 11 bases and the J gene lost 3 bases, with 13 bases spanning the gap. Sample time point: persistent/refractory GD, antithyroid drugs over 5 years with positive TRAb. RNA isolated from PBMCs was used to make the TCR library. This clonotype was counted at least ten times. The target antigen is unknown. TCR beta libraries were built with iRepertoire HTBI primers and Arm-PCR of CDR3 regions. Each CDR3 protein gets one entry after TCRdb re-called the multiplex PCR reads with MiXCR. There are about 340,000 distinct CDR3 sequences in the sample; about 20% occur only once, and less than 35% lies in the top ten.

This sequence was found in a female donor with Graves disease. The chain recombines TRBV27 with TRBJ1-1; a weak D match, TRBD1 (6 bases). The sequenced sample was peripheral blood mononuclear cells (PBMCs), obtained when the disease was refractory, from a patient treated with antithyroid drugs. The CDR3 is CAAGHRDTEAFF. The CDR3 nucleotides are TGTGCCGCTGGGCACAGGGACACTGAAGCTTTCTTT.